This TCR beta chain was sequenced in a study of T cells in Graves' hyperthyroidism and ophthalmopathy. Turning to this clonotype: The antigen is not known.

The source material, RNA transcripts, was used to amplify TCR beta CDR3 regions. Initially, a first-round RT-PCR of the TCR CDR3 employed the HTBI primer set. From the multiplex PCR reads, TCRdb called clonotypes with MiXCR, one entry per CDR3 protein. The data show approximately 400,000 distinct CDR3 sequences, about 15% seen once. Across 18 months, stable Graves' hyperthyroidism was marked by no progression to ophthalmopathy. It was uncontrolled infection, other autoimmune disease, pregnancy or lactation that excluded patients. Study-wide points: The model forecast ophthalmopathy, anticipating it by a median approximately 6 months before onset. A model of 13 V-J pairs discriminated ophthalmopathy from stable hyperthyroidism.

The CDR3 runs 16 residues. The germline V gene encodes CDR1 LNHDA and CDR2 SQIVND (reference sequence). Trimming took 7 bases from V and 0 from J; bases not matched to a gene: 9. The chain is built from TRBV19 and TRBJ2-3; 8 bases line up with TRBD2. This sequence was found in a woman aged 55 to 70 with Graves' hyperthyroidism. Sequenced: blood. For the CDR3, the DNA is TGTGCCAGTAATACGCTTGGCGGGAGGAGCACAGATACGCAGTATTTT. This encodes CASNTLGGRSTDTQYF.